What follows is one T cell receptor beta chain and its context. Its antigen is currently unknown. Trimming cost V 1 base and J 8 bases, with 8 bases left between them. Germline V lookup: CDR1 MNHNS, CDR2 SASEGT. The length of the CDR3 is 12 residues. The sample originates from a study of shared clonotypes between healthy human individuals. General observations from the study: Sampling was confined to blood; repertoires within tissues likely differ. Naive CD4 clonotypes were shared across several donors at about 5.3%.

The donors were adults (healthy and HIV-negative) with no recent acute infections or vaccinations. Sorted-subset replicate PCR reactions contained roughly 210 ng DNA, corresponding to around 30,000 T cell genomes. Some clones are missing from TCRdb's copy, which holds only in-frame ones; the method was immunoSEQ multiplex PCR. The table shows about 2.3 million clones, with 80% to 95% occurring only once. The sample taken for sequencing was naive CD4+ T cells from PBMCs. Indicated subset: CD45RA+ positively selected. The receptor was isolated from a man younger than 35 in good health. Some clones in this sample may be carry-over from other donors' samples. The rearrangement joins TRBV6-1 to TRBJ2-5; D ambiguous. The CDR3 DNA reads TGTGCCAGCAGTGAAGACTGGCGAACCCAGTACTTC. The encoded protein is CASSEDWRTQYF.